These 24 T cell receptor beta chains were sequenced from one sample in a study of T-cell reconstitution after alpha-beta-depleted transplantation in children. The authors prepared the TCRbeta library with unique molecular identifiers. MiXCR, applied by TCRdb to the PCR reads, yields one record per CDR3 protein. The repertoire holds 610,000 or so distinct CDR3 sequences, 25% to 30% seen once, with 35% to 40% in the top ten. The specimen was PBMCs, collected before TCRalphabeta/CD19-depleted stem cell transplant. The origin of the receptors is a boy younger than two with Wiskott-Aldrich syndrome, due to receive a stem cell transplant.

The J gene is TRBJ1-1, the V gene TRBV5-1; D is unclear. In germline, CDR1 is SGHRS, CDR2 YFSETQ. V was trimmed by 2 bases and J by 4 bases, leaving 9 bases between them. This CDR3 comprises 13 residues. CDR3 in amino acids: CASSFVDRTEAFF. CDR3 coding DNA: TGCGCCAGCAGCTTCGTAGATCGCACTGAAGCTTTCTTT.

For this clonotype: One junction end does not reproduce the germline sequence, and a read error may be involved. The V gene is TRBV7-2, the J gene TRBJ2-3, with TRBD2 identical over 12 bases. This CDR3 is 14 amino acids long. Germline CDR1 SGHTA, CDR2 FQGNSA. The CDR3 DNA reads TGTGCCAGCAGCTTAGGGGCTAGCGGGAGGGCCCGGAATTTT. Amino acids: CASSLGASGRARNF.

This clonotype turned up a few times. This sequence joins TRBV5-6 and TRBJ2-5; no clear D gene. Germline loops: CDR1 SGHDT, CDR2 YYEEEE. With 3 bases removed from V and 5 bases from J, the gap between germline ends came to 11 bases. The CDR3 consists of 13 residues. The CDR3 DNA reads TGTGCCAGCAGCTCACCTAGGCGGGAGACCCAGTACTTC. Protein product: CASSSPRRETQYF.

The CDR3 reads CAIGPTPNEQFF. In nucleotides, the CDR3 is TGTGCCATCGGGCCGACCCCCAATGAGCAGTTCTTC. V and J are TRBV10-3 and TRBJ2-1; no clear D. CDR1 is ENHRY and CDR2 is SYGVKD in the germline V gene. V was shortened by 8 bases and J by 6 bases, with 11 bases between the two germline ends. The CDR3 length is 12 residues.

This clonotype came up a few times. V and J are TRBV2 and TRBJ1-2, with 7 bases lining up with TRBD1. Germline loops: CDR1 SNHLY, CDR2 FYNNEI. CDR3 size: 15 residues. Trimming took 5 bases from V and 0 from J; bases not matched to a gene: 6. This CDR3 is CASSQRQGSNYGYTF. The DNA of the CDR3 is TGTGCCAGCAGTCAAAGACAGGGATCTAACTATGGCTACACCTTC. The whole variable domain, filled in from reference TRBV2 and TRBJ1-2, reads EPEVTQTPSHQVTQMGQEVILRCVPISNHLYFYWYRQILGQKVEFLVSFYNNEISEKSEIFDDQFSVERPDGSNFTLKIRSTKLEDSAMYFCASSQRQGSNYGYTFGSGTRLTVV.

This clonotype was seen more than once but under ten times. This sequence joins TRBV12-3 or TRBV12-4 and TRBJ1-5; D is perhaps TRBD1 (5 bases). V dropped 7 bases and J dropped 1 base, with 11 bases sitting between them. This CDR3 has 14 amino acids. CDR3 sequence: CASTLGASNQPQHF. DNA of the CDR3: TGTGCCAGCACTCTAGGGGCCAGCAATCAGCCCCAGCATTTT.

The chain carries TRBV2 and TRBJ1-3, with D unclear. Germline CDR1 is SNHLY and CDR2 is FYNNEI. Trimming removed 3 bases at V and 14 bases at J, with 11 bases between. The CDR3 consists of 11 residues. This CDR3 reads CASSESLGVYF. CDR3 DNA sequence: TGTGCCAGCAGTGAGAGCCTCGGGGTATATTTT.

The CDR3, as DNA: TGTGCCAGCAGCCAAGCGAGGAATGAGCAGTTCTTC. Amino acid sequence: CASSQARNEQFF. This chain uses TRBV4-2 with TRBJ2-1; D uncertain. The CDR3 length is 12 residues. Per the germline V gene, CDR1 is LGHNA and CDR2 is YNFKEQ. The germline V and J ends were trimmed by 1 base and 7 bases, with 5 bases remaining between them.

This clonotype was counted between two and nine times. This chain links TRBV12-3 or TRBV12-4 with TRBJ1-6; maybe TRBD1 (6 bases). V was pared by 3 bases and J by 10 bases, with 16 bases between. This CDR3 has 15 residues. CDR3 residues: CASSFTEGGGSPLHF. The CDR3, as DNA: TGTGCCAGCAGTTTCACAGAAGGGGGTGGCTCACCCCTCCACTTT.

This chain connects TRBV15 to TRBJ2-7, with D perhaps matching TRBD2 (5 bases). Germline loops: CDR1 LNHNV, CDR2 YYDKDF (reference sequence). The CDR3 is made up of 13 amino acids. Trimming shortened V by 0 bases and J by 5 bases, and 8 bases separated the two germline ends. CDR3 loop: CATSRDTSDEQYF. The CDR3 coding sequence is TGTGCCACCAGCAGAGACACTAGTGACGAGCAGTACTTC.

This clonotype was seen more than once but under ten times. The genes are TRBV4-1 and TRBJ2-2; D gene ambiguous. Germline V lookup: CDR1 MGHRA, CDR2 YSYEKL. The germline V and J ends were trimmed by 1 base and 5 bases, with 14 bases remaining between them. There are 16 residues in the CDR3. The CDR3 DNA follows: TGCGCCAGCAGCCAAGGCCCCGGAATGAAAACCGGGGAGCTGTTTTTT. Its translation: CASSQGPGMKTGELFF.

This chain uses TRBV12-3 or TRBV12-4 with TRBJ1-2; 7 bases are shared with TRBD1. This CDR3 has 13 amino acids. Trimming removed 5 bases from V and 8 bases from J; junction bases left unmatched: 8. CDR3 in amino acids: CASSQGGGGGYTF. The CDR3 bases are TGTGCCAGCAGTCAAGGGGGCGGCGGGGGCTACACCTTC.

V and J are TRBV2 and TRBJ1-6; D is possibly TRBD1 (6 bases). The CDR3 is 13 residues long. Per germline, CDR1 SNHLY and CDR2 FYNNEI. V lost 6 bases to trimming and J lost 8 bases, with 11 bases between them. CDR3 amino acids: CASRQGGDSPLHF. The DNA for the CDR3 is TGTGCCAGCAGACAGGGAGGCGATTCACCCCTCCACTTT.

The gene calls are TRBV7-8 and TRBJ2-3; 11 nucleotides line up with TRBD2. This CDR3 region has 16 residues. Per the germline V gene, CDR1 is SGHVS and CDR2 is FQNEAQ. V lost 6 bases to trimming and J lost 6 bases; unmatched junction nucleotides: 11. The CDR3 region is CASREVLAGVGDTQYF. DNA for the CDR3: TGTGCCAGCAGGGAAGTACTAGCGGGAGTTGGGGATACGCAGTATTTT.

This clonotype has more than one count but fewer than ten. This chain uses TRBV29-1 with TRBJ2-1; D remains unclear. The CDR3 runs 12 residues. Germline V CDR1 and CDR2: SQVTM, ANQGSEA. The V end was cut by 6 bases, the J end by 4 bases, with 10 bases between. The CDR3 nucleotides are TGCAGCGTGCAGTGGCGGTACAATGAGCAGTTCTTC. Protein product: CSVQWRYNEQFF.

This clonotype was seen a handful of times. This chain links TRBV7-9 with TRBJ2-3; 9 nucleotides align to TRBD1. The CDR3 is 16 amino acids. V lost 2 bases to trimming and J lost 5 bases; unmatched junction nucleotides: 8. In germline, CDR1 is SEHNR, CDR2 FQNEAQ (reference sequence). The CDR3 sequence: CASSLMGDREKDTQYF. Written as DNA, the CDR3 is TGTGCCAGCAGCTTAATGGGGGACAGGGAGAAAGATACGCAGTATTTT.

This chain connects TRBV15 to TRBJ2-1, with a weak D call TRBD2 (6 bases). The germline V and J ends were trimmed by 0 bases and 7 bases, with 16 bases remaining between them. The CDR3 is made up of 16 amino acids. Germline V CDR1 and CDR2: LNHNV, YYDKDF (reference sequence). This chain's CDR3 is CATSREPALEGNEQFF. CDR3 nucleotides: TGTGCCACCAGCAGAGAGCCAGCCCTGGAGGGGAATGAGCAGTTCTTC.

This clonotype came up a few times. The chain combines TRBV24-1 with TRBJ2-2; 8 bases fit TRBD2. The ends lost 4 bases at V and 4 bases at J; junction bases unmatched: 7. This CDR3 comprises 16 residues. Looked up from germline, CDR1 is KGHDR and CDR2 is SFDVKD. In DNA form, the CDR3 reads TGTGCCACCAGTGACTTTAGCGGGACGGGCACCGGGGAGCTGTTTTTT. Translation gives CATSDFSGTGTGELFF.

This clonotype was counted a few times. The chain uses TRBV5-1 and TRBJ2-1; unclear D gene. Trimming removed 1 base from V and 10 bases from J, with 12 bases in between. The germline CDR1 and CDR2 sequences are SGHRS and YFSETQ. The CDR3 is made up of 13 amino acids. In nucleotides, the CDR3 is TGCGCCAGCAGCTTGCACCCCATACAGGAGCAGTTCTTC. As protein: CASSLHPIQEQFF.

This clonotype occurred a few times. The rearrangement joins TRBV5-1 to TRBJ2-1; TRBD1 matches at 11 bases. The CDR3 has 16 amino acids. Unmatched junction bases numbered 5, after V lost 3 bases and J lost 3 bases. From germline, CDR1 is SGHRS and CDR2 YFSETQ. CDR3 sequence reads: CASSWRTGGFYNEQFF. DNA for the CDR3: TGCGCCAGCAGCTGGCGGACAGGGGGCTTCTACAATGAGCAGTTCTTC.

The chain has TRBV5-1 and TRBJ2-3; D is ambiguous. This CDR3 is 15 amino acids long. The germline V gene has CDR1 SGHRS and CDR2 YFSETQ. Trimming cost V 0 bases and J 0 bases, with 8 bases left between them. CDR3 residues: CASSLGSSSTDTQYF. CDR3 nucleotides: TGCGCCAGCAGCTTGGGAAGTTCTAGCACAGATACGCAGTATTTT. Together with reference TRBV5-1 and TRBJ2-3, the CDR3 gives the full variable domain: KAGVTQTPRYLIKTRGQQVTLSCSPISGHRSVSWYQQTPGQGLQFLFEYFSETQRNKGNFPGRFSGRQFSNSRSEMNVSTLELGDSALYLCASSLGSSSTDTQYFGPGTRLTVL.

Only a few counts were recorded for this clonotype. This rearrangement joins TRBV10-3 to TRBJ2-7; no clear D gene. The CDR3 has 14 amino acids. V dropped 7 bases and J dropped 2 bases, with 15 bases sitting between them. Germline CDR1 and CDR2: ENHRY and SYGVKD. The CDR3 coding sequence is TGTGCCATCACTCCTGCCCATACACCCTACGAGCAGTACTTC. As protein: CAITPAHTPYEQYF.

This clonotype occurred a few times. The chain recombines TRBV6-1 with TRBJ2-5, with 10 bases aligning to TRBD2. The J segment lost 5 bases and the V segment lost 7 bases, leaving 7 bases of the junction unmatched. Germline CDR1 reads MNHNS; CDR2 reads SASEGT. The length of the CDR3 is 14 residues. The CDR3 nucleotides read TGTGCCAGCAAGGCTAGCGGGAGATGGGAGACCCAGTACTTC. This sequence encodes CASKASGRWETQYF.

The chain joins TRBV20-1 to TRBJ2-3; no definite D call. Germline values: CDR1 DFQATT, CDR2 SNEGSKA (reference sequence). There are 11 residues in the CDR3. The V end was cut by 5 bases, the J end by 8 bases, with 11 bases between. CDR3 nucleotide sequence: TGCAGTGCTCCGTATCCTATTACGCAGTATTTT. It yields the protein CSAPYPITQYF.